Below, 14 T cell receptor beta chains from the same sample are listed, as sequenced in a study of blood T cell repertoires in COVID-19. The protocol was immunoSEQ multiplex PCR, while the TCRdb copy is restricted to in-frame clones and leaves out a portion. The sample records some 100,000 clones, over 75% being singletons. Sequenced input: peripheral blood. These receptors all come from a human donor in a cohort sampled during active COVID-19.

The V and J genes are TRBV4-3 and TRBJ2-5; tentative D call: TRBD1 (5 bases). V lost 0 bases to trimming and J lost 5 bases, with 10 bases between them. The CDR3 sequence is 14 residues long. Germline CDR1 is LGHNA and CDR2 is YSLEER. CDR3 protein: CASSQEMGRETQYF. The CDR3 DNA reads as TGCGCCAGCAGCCAAGAGATGGGGCGGGAGACCCAGTACTTC.

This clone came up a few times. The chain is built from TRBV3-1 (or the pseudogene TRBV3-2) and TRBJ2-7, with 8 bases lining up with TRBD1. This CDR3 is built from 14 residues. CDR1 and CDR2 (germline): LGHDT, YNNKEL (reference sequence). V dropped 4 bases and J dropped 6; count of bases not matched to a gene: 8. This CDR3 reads CASSRRTGSGEQYF. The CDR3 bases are TGTGCCAGCAGCCGGAGGACAGGGAGTGGCGAGCAGTACTTC.

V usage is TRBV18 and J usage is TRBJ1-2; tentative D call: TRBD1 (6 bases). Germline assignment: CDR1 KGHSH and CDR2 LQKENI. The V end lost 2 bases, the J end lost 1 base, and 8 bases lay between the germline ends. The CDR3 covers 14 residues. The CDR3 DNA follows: TGTGCCAGCTCACCATTGGACAGTAACTATGGCTACACCTTC. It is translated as CASSPLDSNYGYTF.

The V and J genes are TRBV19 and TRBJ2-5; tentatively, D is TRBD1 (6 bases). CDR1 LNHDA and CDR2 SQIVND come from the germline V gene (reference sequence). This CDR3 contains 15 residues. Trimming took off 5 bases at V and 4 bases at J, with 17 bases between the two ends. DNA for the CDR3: TGTGCCAGTAGTGCGATACAGGGTGCGTTAGAGACCCAGTACTTC. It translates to CASSAIQGALETQYF.

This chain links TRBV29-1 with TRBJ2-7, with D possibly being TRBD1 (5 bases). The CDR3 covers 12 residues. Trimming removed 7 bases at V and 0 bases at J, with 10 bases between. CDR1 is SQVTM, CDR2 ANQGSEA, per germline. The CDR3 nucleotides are TGCAGCGCCAGGGCGAGCTCCTACGAGCAGTACTTC. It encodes CSARASSYEQYF.

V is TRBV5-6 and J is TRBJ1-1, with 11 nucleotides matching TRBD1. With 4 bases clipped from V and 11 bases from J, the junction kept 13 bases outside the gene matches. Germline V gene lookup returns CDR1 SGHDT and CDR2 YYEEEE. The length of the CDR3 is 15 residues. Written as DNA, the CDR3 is TGTGCCAGCAGCGGACAGGGGGCCGGTTCGCTAGGGGCTTTCTTT. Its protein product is CASSGQGAGSLGAFF.

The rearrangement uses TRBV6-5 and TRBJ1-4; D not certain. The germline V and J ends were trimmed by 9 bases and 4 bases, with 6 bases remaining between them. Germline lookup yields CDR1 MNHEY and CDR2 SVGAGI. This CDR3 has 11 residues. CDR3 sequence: CASRNNEKLFF. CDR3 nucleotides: TGTGCCAGTAGAAATAATGAAAAACTGTTTTTT.

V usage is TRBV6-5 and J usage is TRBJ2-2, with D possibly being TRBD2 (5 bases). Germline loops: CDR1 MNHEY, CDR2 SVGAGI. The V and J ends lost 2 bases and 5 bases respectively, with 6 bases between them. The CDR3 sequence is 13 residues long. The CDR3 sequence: CASSYTGTGELFF. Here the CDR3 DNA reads TGTGCCAGCAGTTACACGGGGACCGGGGAGCTGTTTTTT.

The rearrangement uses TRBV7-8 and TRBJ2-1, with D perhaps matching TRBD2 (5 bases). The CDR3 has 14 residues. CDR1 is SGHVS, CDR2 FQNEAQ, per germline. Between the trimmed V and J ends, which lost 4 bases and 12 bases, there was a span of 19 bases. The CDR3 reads CASSSGLYNERQFF. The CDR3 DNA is TGTGCCAGCAGCTCTGGACTCTACAATGAGCGGCAGTTCTTC.

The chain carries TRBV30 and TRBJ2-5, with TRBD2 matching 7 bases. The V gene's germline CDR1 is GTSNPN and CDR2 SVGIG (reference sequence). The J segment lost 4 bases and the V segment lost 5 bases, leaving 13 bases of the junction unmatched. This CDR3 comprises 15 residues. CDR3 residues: CAWGTGPPGGETQYF. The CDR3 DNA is TGTGCCTGGGGCACGGGACCCCCGGGGGGAGAGACCCAGTACTTC.

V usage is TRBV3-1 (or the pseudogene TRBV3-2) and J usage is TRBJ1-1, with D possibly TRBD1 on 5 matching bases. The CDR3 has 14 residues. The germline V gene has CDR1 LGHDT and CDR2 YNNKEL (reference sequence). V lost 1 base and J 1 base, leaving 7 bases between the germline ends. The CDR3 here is CASSQVGQNTEAFF. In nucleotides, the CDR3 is TGTGCCAGCAGCCAAGTAGGACAGAACACTGAAGCTTTCTTT.

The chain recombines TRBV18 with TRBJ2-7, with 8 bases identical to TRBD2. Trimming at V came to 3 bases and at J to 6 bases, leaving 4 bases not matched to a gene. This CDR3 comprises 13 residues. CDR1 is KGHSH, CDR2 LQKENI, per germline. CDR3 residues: CASSPAGTSEQYF. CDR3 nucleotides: TGTGCCAGCTCACCGGCCGGGACTAGCGAGCAGTACTTC. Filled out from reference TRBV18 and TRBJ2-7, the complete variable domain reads NAGVMQNPRHLVRRRGQEARLRCSPMKGHSHVYWYRQLPEEGLKFMVYLQKENIIDESGMPKERFSAEFPKEGPSILRIQQVVRGDSAAYFCASSPAGTSEQYFGPGTRLTVT.

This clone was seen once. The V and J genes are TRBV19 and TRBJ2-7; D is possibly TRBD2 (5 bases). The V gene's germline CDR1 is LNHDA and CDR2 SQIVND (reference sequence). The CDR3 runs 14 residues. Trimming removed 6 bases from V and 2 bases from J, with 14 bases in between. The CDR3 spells CASRPPGSTYEQYF. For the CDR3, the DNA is TGTGCCAGTAGGCCGCCGGGATCGACCTACGAGCAGTACTTC.

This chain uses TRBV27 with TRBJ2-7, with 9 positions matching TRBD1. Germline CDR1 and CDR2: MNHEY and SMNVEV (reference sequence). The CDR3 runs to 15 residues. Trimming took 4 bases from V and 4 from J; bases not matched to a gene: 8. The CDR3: CASSSWTGVGYEQYF. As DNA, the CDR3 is TGTGCCAGCAGTTCATGGACAGGGGTAGGGTACGAGCAGTACTTC.